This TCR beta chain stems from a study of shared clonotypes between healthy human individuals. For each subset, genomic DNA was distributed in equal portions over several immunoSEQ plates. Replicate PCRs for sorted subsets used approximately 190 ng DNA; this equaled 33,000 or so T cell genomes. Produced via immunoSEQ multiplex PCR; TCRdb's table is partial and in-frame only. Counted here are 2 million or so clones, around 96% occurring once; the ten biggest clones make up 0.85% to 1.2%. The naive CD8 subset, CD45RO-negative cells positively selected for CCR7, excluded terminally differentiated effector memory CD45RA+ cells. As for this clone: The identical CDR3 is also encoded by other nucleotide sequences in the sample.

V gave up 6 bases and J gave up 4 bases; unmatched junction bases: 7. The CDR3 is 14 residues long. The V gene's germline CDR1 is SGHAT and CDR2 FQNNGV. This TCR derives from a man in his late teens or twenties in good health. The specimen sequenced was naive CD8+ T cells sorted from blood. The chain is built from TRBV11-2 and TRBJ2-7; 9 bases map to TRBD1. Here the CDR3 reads CASSLGTGRYEQYF. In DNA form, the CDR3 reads TGTGCCAGCAGTCTCGGGACAGGGAGGTACGAGCAGTACTTC.